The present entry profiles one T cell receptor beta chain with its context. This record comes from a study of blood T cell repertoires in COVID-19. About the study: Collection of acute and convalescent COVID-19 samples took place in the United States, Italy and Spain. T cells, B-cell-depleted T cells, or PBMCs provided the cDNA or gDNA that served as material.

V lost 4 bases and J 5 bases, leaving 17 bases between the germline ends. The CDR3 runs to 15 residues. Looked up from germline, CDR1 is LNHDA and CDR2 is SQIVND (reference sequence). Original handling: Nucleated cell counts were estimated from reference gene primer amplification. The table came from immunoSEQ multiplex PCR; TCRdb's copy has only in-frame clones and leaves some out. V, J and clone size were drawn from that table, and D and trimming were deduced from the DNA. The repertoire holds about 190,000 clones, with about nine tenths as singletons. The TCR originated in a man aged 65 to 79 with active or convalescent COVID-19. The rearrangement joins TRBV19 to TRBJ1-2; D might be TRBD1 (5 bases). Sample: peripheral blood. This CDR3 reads CASSRDRDWAYGYTF. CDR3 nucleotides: TGTGCCAGTAGTAGAGACCGGGACTGGGCATATGGCTACACCTTC.